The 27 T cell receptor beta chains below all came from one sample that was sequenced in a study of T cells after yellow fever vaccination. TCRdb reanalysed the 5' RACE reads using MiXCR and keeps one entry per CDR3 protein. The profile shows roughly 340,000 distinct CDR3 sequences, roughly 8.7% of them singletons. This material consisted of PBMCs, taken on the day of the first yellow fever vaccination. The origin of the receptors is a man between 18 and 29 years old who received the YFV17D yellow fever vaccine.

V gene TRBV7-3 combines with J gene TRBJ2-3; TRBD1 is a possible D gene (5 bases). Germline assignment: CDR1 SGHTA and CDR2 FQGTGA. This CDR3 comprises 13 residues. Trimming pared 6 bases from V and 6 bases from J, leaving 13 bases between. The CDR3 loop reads CASSPRARDTQYF. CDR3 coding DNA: TGTGCCAGCAGTCCCAGGGCCCGGGATACGCAGTATTTT.

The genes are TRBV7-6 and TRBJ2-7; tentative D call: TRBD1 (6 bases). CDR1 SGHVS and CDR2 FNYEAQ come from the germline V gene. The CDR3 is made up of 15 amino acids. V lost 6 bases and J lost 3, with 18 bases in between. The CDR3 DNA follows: TGTGCCAGCAGTTCCCTACAGGGCCAATTCTACGAGCAGTACTTC. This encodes CASSSLQGQFYEQYF.

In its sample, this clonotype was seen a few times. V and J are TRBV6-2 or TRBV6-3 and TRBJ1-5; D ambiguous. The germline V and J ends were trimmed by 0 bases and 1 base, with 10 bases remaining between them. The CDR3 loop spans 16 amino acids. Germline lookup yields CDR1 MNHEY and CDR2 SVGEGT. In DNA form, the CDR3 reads TGTGCCAGCAGTTACTCGTACCCCGCAAGCAATCAGCCCCAGCATTTT. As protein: CASSYSYPASNQPQHF.

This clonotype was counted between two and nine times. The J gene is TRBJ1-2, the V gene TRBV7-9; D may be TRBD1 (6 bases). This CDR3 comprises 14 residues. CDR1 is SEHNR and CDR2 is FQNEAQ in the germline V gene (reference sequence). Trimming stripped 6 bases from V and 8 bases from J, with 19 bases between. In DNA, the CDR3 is TGTGCCAGCAGTCCCCCCCCACAGGGTCCCGGCTACACCTTC. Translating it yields CASSPPPQGPGYTF.

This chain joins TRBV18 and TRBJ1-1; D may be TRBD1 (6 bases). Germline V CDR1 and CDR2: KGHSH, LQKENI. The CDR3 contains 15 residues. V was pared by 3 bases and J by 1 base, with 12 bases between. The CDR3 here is CASSPTRGTNTEAFF. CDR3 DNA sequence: TGTGCCAGCTCACCGACTAGGGGGACGAACACTGAAGCTTTCTTT. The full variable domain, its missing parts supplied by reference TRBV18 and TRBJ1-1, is NAGVMQNPRHLVRRRGQEARLRCSPMKGHSHVYWYRQLPEEGLKFMVYLQKENIIDESGMPKERFSAEFPKEGPSILRIQQVVRGDSAAYFCASSPTRGTNTEAFFGQGTRLTVV.

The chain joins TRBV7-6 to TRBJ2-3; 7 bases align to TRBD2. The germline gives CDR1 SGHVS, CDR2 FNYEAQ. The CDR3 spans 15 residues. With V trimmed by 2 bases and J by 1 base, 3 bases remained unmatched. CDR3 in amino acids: CASSLMGGGTDTQYF. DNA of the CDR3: TGTGCCAGCAGCTTAATGGGGGGGGGCACAGATACGCAGTATTTT.

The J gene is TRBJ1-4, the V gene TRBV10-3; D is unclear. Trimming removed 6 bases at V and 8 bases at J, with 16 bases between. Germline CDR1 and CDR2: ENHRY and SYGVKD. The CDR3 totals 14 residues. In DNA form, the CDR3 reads TGTGCCATCAGCTGGACGGAAGATAAGGAAAAACTGTTTTTT. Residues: CAISWTEDKEKLFF.

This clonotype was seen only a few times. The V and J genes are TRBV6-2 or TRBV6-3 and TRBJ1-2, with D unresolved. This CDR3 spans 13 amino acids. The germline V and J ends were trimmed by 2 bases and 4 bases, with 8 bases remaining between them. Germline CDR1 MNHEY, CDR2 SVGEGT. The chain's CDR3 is CASSYVRLYGYTF. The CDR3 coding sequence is TGTGCCAGCAGTTACGTCCGACTCTATGGCTACACCTTC.

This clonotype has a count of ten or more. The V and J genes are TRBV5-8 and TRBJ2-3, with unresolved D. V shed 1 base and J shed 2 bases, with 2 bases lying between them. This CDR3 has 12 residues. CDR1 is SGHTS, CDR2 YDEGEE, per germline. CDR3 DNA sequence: TGTGCCAGCAGCTTGCTCACAGATACGCAGTATTTT. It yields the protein CASSLLTDTQYF.

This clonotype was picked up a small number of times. In DNA, the CDR3 is TGCAGTGCTAGAGCAGCTTTTGTAGATACGCAGTATTTT. Translated: CSARAAFVDTQYF. The gene calls are TRBV20-1 and TRBJ2-3; D remains ambiguous. CDR1 and CDR2 from the germline V gene are DFQATT and SNEGSKA (reference sequence). This CDR3 has 13 amino acids. V lost 1 base and J 5 bases, leaving 10 bases between the germline ends.

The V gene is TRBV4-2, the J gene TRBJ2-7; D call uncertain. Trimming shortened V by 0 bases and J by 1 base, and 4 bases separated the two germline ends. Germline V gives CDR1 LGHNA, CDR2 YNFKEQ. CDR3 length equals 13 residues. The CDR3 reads CASSQDVSYEQYV. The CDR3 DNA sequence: TGTGCCAGCAGCCAAGACGTGTCCTACGAGCAGTACGTC.

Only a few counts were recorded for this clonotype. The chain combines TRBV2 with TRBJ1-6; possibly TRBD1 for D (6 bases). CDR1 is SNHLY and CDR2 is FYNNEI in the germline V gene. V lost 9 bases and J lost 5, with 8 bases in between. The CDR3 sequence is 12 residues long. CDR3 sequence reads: CASGQNNSPLHF. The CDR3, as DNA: TGTGCCAGTGGACAGAATAATTCACCCCTCCACTTT.

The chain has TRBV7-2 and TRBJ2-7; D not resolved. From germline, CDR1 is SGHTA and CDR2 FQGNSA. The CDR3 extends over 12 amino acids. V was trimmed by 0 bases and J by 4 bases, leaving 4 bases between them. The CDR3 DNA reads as TGTGCCAGCAGCTTAGCGAGGTACGAGCAGTACTTC. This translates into CASSLARYEQYF.

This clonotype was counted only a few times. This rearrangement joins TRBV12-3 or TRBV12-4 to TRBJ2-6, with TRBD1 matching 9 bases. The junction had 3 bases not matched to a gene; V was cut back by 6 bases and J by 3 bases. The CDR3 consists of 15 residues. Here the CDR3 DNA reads TGTGCCAGCAGCCACAGGGGGCTTGGGGCCAACGTCCTGACTTTC. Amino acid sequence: CASSHRGLGANVLTF.

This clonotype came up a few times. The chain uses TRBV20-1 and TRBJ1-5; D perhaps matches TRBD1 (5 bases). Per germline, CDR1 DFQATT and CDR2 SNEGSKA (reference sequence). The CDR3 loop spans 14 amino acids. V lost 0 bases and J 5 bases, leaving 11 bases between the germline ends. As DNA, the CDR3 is TGCAGTGCTAGAGATCCGGGGCCCGATCAGCCCCAGCATTTT. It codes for CSARDPGPDQPQHF.

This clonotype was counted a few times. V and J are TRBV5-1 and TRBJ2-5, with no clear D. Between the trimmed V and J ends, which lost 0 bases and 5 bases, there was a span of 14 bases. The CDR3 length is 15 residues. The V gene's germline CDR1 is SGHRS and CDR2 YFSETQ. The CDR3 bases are TGCGCCAGCAGCTTGGAGCCGGTTCGACCTGAGACCCAGTACTTC. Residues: CASSLEPVRPETQYF.

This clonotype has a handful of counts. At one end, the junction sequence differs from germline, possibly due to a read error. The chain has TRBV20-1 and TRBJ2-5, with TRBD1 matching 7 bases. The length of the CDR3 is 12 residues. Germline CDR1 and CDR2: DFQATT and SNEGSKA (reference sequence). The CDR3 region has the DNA TGCAGTGCTCTGACAGGGCGAGAGGCCCAGTACTTC. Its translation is CSALTGREAQYF.

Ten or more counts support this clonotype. DNA of the CDR3: TGCGCCAGCCGCGGCCTACTCCTCAACACTGAAGCTTTCTTT. This sequence encodes CASRGLLLNTEAFF. The V call is TRBV4-1, the J call TRBJ1-1, with unresolved D. The V end lost 8 bases, the J end lost 2 bases, and 15 bases lay between the germline ends. The CDR3 extends over 14 amino acids. CDR1 is MGHRA, CDR2 YSYEKL, per germline.

The CDR3 nucleotides read TGTGCCAGCAGCTTTAGTCTTTTTGAGGTAGCGGGGGGGAATGAGCAGTTCTTC. Translation gives CASSFSLFEVAGGNEQFF. The chain joins TRBV11-2 to TRBJ2-1, with 11 nucleotides matching TRBD2. The V gene end was trimmed by 3 bases and the J gene end by 7 bases; junction bases not matched to a gene: 14. The length of the CDR3 is 18 residues. CDR1 is SGHAT, CDR2 FQNNGV, per germline.

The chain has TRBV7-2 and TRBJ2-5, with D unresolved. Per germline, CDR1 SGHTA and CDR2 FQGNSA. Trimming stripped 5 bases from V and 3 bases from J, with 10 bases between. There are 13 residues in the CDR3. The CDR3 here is CASSRTEEETQYF. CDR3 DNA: TGTGCCAGCAGCCGGACGGAAGAAGAGACCCAGTACTTC.

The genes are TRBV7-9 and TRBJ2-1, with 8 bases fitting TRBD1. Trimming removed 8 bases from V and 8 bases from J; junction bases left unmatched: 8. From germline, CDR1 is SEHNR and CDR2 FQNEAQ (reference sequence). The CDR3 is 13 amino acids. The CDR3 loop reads CASRGQGEDEQFF. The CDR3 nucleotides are TGTGCCAGCCGCGGACAGGGTGAGGATGAGCAGTTCTTC.

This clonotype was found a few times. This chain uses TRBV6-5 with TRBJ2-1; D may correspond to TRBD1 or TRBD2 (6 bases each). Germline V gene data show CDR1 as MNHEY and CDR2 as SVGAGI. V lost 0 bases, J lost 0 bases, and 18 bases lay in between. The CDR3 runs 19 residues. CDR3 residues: CASSYSNPGAGGSYNEQFF. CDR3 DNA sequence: TGTGCCAGCAGTTACTCGAACCCGGGGGCCGGGGGCTCCTACAATGAGCAGTTCTTC.

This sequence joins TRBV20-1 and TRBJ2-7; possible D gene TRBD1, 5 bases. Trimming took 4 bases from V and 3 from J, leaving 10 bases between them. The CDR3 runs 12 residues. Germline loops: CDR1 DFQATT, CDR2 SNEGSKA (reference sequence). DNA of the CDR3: TGCAGTGCTACCCAGGGTAACTACGAGCAGTACGTC. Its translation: CSATQGNYEQYV.

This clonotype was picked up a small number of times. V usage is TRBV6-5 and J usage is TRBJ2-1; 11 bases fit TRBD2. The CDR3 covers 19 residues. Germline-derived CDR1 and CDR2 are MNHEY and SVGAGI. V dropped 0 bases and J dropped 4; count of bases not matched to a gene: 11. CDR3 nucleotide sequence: TGTGCCAGCAGTTACTCAGTCAGTCCTAGCGGGGGGTCTTACAATGAGCAGTTCTTC. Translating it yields CASSYSVSPSGGSYNEQFF.

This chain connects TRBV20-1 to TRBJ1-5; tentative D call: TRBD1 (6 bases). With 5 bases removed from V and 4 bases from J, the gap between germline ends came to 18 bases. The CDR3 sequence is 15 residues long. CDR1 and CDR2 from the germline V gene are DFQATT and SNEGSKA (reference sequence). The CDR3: CSAPVGGMGNQPQHF. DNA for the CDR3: TGCAGTGCTCCAGTCGGGGGCATGGGGAATCAGCCCCAGCATTTT.

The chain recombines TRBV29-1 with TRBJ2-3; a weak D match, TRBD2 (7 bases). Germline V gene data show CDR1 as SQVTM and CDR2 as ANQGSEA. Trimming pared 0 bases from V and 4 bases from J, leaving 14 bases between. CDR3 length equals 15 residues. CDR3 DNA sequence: TGCAGCGTTGAAGATATAAGGGGGGGCCCAGATACGCAGTATTTT. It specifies CSVEDIRGGPDTQYF.

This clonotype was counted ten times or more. The CDR3 coding sequence is TGCGCCAGCAGCGGAGACAACGGAAACACCATATATTTT. Translated: CASSGDNGNTIYF. This rearrangement joins TRBV5-1 to TRBJ1-3; D not certain. This CDR3 comprises 13 residues. V was cut by 4 bases and J by 4 bases, with 9 bases left in between. Germline loops: CDR1 SGHRS, CDR2 YFSETQ. Based on the CDR3 plus reference TRBV5-1 and TRBJ1-3, the full variable domain is KAGVTQTPRYLIKTRGQQVTLSCSPISGHRSVSWYQQTPGQGLQFLFEYFSETQRNKGNFPGRFSGRQFSNSRSEMNVSTLELGDSALYLCASSGDNGNTIYFGEGSWLTVV.